A single sample is the source of the 5 T cell receptor beta chains below, sequenced in a study of blood T cell repertoires in COVID-19. This table comes from immunoSEQ multiplex PCR, and its TCRdb copy is limited to in-frame clones, with some not included. The sample records hundreds of thousands of clones, approximately 91% being singletons. Material: peripheral blood. All receptors derive from a woman in her seventies with COVID-19, enrolled during active disease.

The chain joins TRBV5-6 to TRBJ1-5; 8 positions agree with TRBD1. The J segment lost 4 bases and the V segment lost 1 base, leaving 4 bases of the junction unmatched. The CDR3 contains 15 residues. The germline V gene has CDR1 SGHDT and CDR2 YYEEEE. CDR3 region: CASSLRQGANQPQHF. The CDR3 DNA reads as TGTGCCAGCAGCTTGCGGCAGGGGGCAAATCAGCCCCAGCATTTT.

J is TRBJ1-1 and V is TRBV6-6; no definite D call. The CDR3 loop spans 14 amino acids. The germline V and J ends were trimmed by 3 bases and 1 base, with 9 bases remaining between them. Germline assignment: CDR1 MNHNY and CDR2 SVGAGI (reference sequence). CDR3: CASSYLEGNTEAFF. CDR3 in DNA: TGTGCCAGCAGTTATTTGGAGGGGAACACTGAAGCTTTCTTT.

The V and J genes are TRBV30 and TRBJ1-5; 8 positions match TRBD1. CDR1 GTSNPN and CDR2 SVGIG come from the germline V gene (reference sequence). With V trimmed by 2 bases and J by 6 bases, 9 bases remained unmatched. CDR3 length: 15 residues. The CDR3 DNA follows: TGTGCCTGGAGTTTAACGACAGACAGGGGTCAGCCCCAGCATTTT. Translation gives CAWSLTTDRGQPQHF.

The chain has TRBV29-1 and TRBJ1-2, with 8 bases that match TRBD1. V dropped 4 bases and J dropped 8; count of bases not matched to a gene: 3. CDR3 length: 11 amino acids. Germline-derived CDR1 and CDR2 are SQVTM and ANQGSEA. The CDR3 protein is CSVAGGWGYTF. In DNA, the CDR3 is TGCAGCGTTGCAGGGGGCTGGGGCTACACCTTC.

The J gene is TRBJ1-1, the V gene TRBV7-2; D is possibly TRBD1 (6 bases). The germline V gene encodes CDR1 SGHTA and CDR2 FQGNSA. The CDR3 totals 16 residues. Trimming cost V 5 bases and J 1 base, with 17 bases left between them. The CDR3 nucleotides are TGTGCCAGCAGCACGAGAAAACAGGGAAAGAACACTGAAGCTTTCTTT. Protein product: CASSTRKQGKNTEAFF.